Below, one TCR beta chain is given with its context. Participant ages covered roughly 18 to 89 years across 20 to 30 US areas. Categorization into cohorts depended on clinical history that participants reported. The sample originates from a study of blood T cell repertoires in COVID-19. On the study more broadly: The study drew acute and convalescent COVID-19 samples from the United States, Italy and Spain.

Sequencing used immunoSEQ multiplex PCR; TCRdb keeps in-frame clones, though not all of them. Here the sample spans roughly 300,000 clones, 92% being singletons. The V end was cut by 2 bases, the J end by 10 bases, with 9 bases between. CDR1 and CDR2 (germline): MNHEY, SVGEGT. The CDR3 loop spans 12 amino acids. This rearrangement joins TRBV6-2 or TRBV6-3 to TRBJ2-1; no clear D. Sequencing used PBMCs or T cells enriched from blood (not recorded which). This sequence was found in a woman aged 25 to 39 who had recovered from COVID-19. The CDR3 sequence is CASSYRTAEQFF. As DNA, the CDR3 is TGTGCCAGCAGTTACAGAACAGCCGAGCAGTTCTTC.